The clone carrying this TCR beta chain has just one count. The sample comes from a study of T cell responses to AZD1222 COVID-19 vaccine. The germline CDR1 and CDR2 sequences are SGHNT and YYREEE (reference sequence). The CDR3 has 13 residues. The ends were cut back, 0 bases at V and 7 bases at J, with 8 bases in the middle. Only in-frame clones appear in the TCRdb table, and some are missing; sequencing was by immunoSEQ multiplex PCR. The sample carries about 92,000 clones, around nine tenths recorded once. The sequencing here drew on peripheral blood, taken on day 0 of AZD1222 vaccination. This chain joins TRBV5-4 and TRBJ1-5; D perhaps matches TRBD1 (6 bases). The clonotype originates from an adult in good health. The CDR3, as DNA: TGTGCCAGCAGCTTGGGACAGGACCAGCCCCAGCATTTT. Encoded protein: CASSLGQDQPQHF. The whole variable domain, filled in from reference TRBV5-4 and TRBJ1-5, reads ETGVTQSPTHLIKTRGQQVTLRCSSQSGHNTVSWYQQALGQGPQFIFQYYREEENGRGNFPPRFSGLQFPNYSSELNVNALELDDSALYLCASSLGQDQPQHFGDGTRLSIL.